This T cell receptor beta chain was profiled in a study of shared clonotypes between healthy human individuals. Study-wide background: There were three CD4 naive, three CD4 memory, two CD8 naive and one CD8 memory plates per donor.

As originally analysed: As immunoSEQ supplied junction-only sequences (without quality scores), filtering differed. Libraries were prepared by immunoSEQ multiplex PCR; TCRdb keeps only in-frame clonotypes and omits some of them. V and J calls and clone size are as listed in that table; D and trimming were resolved from the DNA. Of 2 million to 2.5 million clones listed, more than 85% were seen once; the top ten hold more than 0.35%. Study-wide results and caveats: Compared with clonotypes that all four donors shared, non-shared clonotypes had lower generation probabilities.

CDR1 and CDR2 (germline): SGHDT, YYEEEE. Trimming at V came to 4 bases and at J to 2 bases, leaving 7 bases not matched to a gene. The CDR3 length is 16 residues. A remark on this clone: The antigen is undetermined.

V is TRBV5-6 and J is TRBJ2-1, with 9 bases identical to TRBD1. The sequencing input was naive CD4+ T cells from PBMCs. Subset meaning: CD45RA+ positively selected. The source is a young man in good health. Some clones in this sample may be carry-over from other donors' samples. CDR3 sequence (DNA): TGTGCCAGCAGCCAGGACAGGGGTAGGGCCTACAATGAGCAGTTCTTC. Translation: CASSQDRGRAYNEQFF.